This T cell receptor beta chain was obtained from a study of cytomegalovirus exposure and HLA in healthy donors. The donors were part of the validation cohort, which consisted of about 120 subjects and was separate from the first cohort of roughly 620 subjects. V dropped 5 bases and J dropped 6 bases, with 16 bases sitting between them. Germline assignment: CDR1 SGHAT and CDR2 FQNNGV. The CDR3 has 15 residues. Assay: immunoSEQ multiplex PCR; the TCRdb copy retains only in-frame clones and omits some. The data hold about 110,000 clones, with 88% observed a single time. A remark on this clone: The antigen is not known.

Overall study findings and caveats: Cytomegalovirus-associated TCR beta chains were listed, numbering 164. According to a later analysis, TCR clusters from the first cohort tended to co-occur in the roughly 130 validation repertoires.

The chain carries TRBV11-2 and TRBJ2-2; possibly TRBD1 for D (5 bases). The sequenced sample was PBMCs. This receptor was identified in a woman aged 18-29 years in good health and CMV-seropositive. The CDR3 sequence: CASSPGSPGAGELFF. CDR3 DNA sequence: TGTGCCAGCAGCCCAGGGTCCCCGGGCGCCGGGGAGCTGTTTTTT.